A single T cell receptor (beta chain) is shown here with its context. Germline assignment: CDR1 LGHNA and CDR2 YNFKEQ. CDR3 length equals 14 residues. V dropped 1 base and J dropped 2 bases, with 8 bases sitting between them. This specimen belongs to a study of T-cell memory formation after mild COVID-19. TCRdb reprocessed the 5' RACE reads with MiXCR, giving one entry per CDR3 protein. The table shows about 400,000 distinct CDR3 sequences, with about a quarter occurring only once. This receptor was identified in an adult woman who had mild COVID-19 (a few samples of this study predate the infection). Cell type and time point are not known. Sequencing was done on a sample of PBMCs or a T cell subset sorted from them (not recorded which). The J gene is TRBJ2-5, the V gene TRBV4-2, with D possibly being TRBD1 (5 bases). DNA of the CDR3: TGTGCCAGCAGCCAAGCTCAGGGACAAGAGACCCAGTACTTC. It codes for CASSQAQGQETQYF.